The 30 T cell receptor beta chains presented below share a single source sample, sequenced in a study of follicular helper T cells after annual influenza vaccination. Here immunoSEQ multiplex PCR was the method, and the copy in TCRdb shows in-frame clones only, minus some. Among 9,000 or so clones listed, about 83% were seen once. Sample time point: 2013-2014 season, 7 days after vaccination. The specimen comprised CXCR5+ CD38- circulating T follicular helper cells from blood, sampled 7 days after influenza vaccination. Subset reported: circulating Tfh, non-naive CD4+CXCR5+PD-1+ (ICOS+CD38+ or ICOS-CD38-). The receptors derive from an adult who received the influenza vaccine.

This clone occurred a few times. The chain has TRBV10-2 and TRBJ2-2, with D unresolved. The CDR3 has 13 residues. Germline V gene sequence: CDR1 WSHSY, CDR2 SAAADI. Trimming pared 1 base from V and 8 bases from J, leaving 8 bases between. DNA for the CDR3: TGCGCCAGCAGTGAGTACATAGGTGGGGAGCTGTTTTTT. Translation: CASSEYIGGELFF.

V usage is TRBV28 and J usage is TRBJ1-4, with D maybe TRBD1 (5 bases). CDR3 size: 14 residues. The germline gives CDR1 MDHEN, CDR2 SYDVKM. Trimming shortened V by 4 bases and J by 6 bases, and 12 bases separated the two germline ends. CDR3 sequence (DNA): TGTGCCAGCAGTTATATATCGGGGGATGAAAAACTGTTTTTT. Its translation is CASSYISGDEKLFF.

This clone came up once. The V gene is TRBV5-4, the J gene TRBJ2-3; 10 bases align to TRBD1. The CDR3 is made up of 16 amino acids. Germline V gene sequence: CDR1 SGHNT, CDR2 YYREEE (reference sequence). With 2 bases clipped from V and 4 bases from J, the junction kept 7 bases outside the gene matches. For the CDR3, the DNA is TGTGCCAGCAGCTTCCGACAGGGGGCGGTGGCAGATACGCAGTATTTT. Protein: CASSFRQGAVADTQYF.

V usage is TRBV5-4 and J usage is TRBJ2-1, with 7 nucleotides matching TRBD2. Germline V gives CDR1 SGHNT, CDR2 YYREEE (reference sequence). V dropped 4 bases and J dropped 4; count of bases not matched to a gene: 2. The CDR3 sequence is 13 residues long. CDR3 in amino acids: CASSPGLYNEQFF. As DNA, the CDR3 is TGTGCCAGCAGCCCGGGACTATACAATGAGCAGTTCTTC.

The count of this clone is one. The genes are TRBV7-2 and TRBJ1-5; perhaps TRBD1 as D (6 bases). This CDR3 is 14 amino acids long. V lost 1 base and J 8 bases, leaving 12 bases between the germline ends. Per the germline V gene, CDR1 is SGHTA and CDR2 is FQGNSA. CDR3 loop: CASSLGRGLKPQHF. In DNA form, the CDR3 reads TGTGCCAGCAGCTTAGGCAGGGGATTGAAGCCCCAGCATTTT. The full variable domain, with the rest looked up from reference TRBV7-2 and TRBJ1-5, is GAGVSQSPSNKVTEKGKDVELRCDPISGHTALYWYRQSLGQGLEFLIYFQGNSAPDKSGLPSDRFSAERTGGSVSTLTIQRTQQEDSAVYLCASSLGRGLKPQHFGDGTRLSIL.

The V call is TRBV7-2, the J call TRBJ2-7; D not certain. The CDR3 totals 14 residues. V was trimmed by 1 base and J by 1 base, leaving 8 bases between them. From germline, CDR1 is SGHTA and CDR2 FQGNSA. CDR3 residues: CASSLELTSYEQYF. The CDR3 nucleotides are TGTGCCAGCAGCTTAGAACTTACATCCTACGAGCAGTACTTC.

The CDR3 bases are TGTGCCGCACAGACACCCTACGAGCAGTACTTC. Encoded protein: CAAQTPYEQYF. The chain uses TRBV6-5 and TRBJ2-7; D uncertain. CDR3 length: 11 amino acids. The V gene's germline CDR1 is MNHEY and CDR2 SVGAGI. V was clipped by 11 bases and J by 2 bases, with 10 bases between them.

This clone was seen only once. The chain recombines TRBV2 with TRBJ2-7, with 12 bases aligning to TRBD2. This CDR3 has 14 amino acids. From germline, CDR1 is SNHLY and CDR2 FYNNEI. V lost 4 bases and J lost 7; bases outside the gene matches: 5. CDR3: CASSGLAGDREQYF. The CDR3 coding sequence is TGTGCCAGCAGTGGACTAGCGGGAGATCGTGAGCAGTACTTC.

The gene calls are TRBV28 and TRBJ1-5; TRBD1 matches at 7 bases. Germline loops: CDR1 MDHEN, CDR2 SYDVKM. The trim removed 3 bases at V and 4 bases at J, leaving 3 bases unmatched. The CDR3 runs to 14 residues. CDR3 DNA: TGTGCCAGCAGTTTGGGACAGCGGAATCAGCCCCAGCATTTT. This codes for CASSLGQRNQPQHF.

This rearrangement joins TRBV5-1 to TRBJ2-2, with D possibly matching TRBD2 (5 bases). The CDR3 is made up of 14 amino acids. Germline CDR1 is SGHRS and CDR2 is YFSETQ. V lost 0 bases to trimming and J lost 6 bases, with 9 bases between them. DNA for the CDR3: TGCGCCAGCAGCTTGGGAGGAGGAGCCGGGGAGCTGTTTTTT. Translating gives CASSLGGGAGELFF.

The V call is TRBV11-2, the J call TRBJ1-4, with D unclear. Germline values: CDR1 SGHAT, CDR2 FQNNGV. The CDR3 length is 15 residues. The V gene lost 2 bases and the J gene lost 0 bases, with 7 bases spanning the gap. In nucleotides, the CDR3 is TGTGCCAGCAGCTTATCCCCCACAACTAATGAAAAACTGTTTTTT. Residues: CASSLSPTTNEKLFF.

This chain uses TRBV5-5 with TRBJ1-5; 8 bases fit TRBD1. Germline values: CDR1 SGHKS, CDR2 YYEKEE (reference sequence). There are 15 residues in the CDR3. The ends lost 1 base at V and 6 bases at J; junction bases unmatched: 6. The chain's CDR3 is CASSLSGQGGQPQHF. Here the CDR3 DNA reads TGTGCCAGCAGCTTGTCAGGACAGGGTGGTCAGCCCCAGCATTTT.

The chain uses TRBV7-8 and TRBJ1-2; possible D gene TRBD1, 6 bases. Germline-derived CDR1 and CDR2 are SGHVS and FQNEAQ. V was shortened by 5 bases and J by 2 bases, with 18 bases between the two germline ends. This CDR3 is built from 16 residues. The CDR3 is CASSPFRDTQNYGYTF. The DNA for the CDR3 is TGTGCCAGCAGCCCATTTAGGGACACCCAAAACTATGGCTACACCTTC.

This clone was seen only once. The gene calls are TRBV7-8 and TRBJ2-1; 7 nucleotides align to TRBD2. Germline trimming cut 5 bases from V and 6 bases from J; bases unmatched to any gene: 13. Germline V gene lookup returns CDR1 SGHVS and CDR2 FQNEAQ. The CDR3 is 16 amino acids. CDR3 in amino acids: CASSTLGVGGSNEQFF. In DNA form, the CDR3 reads TGTGCCAGCAGCACCTTGGGCGTCGGGGGGAGCAATGAGCAGTTCTTC.

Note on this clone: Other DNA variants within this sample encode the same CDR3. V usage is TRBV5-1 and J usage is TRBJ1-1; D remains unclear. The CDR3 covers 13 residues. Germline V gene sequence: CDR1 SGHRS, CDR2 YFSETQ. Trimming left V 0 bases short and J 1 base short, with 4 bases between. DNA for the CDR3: TGCGCCAGCAGCTTGGGTGGGAACACTGAAGCTTTCTTT. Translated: CASSLGGNTEAFF.

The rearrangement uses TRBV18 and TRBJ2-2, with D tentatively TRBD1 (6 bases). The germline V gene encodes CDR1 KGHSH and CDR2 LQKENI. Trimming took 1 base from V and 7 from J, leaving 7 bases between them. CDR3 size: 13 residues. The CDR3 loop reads CASSPLRGGELFF. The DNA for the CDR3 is TGTGCCAGCTCACCACTCAGGGGCGGGGAGCTGTTTTTT.

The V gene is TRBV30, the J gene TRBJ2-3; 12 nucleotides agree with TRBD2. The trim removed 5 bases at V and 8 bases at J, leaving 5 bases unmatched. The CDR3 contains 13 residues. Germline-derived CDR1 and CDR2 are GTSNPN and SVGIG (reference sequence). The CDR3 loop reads CAWGETSGSTQYF. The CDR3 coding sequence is TGTGCCTGGGGGGAGACTAGCGGGAGTACGCAGTATTTT.

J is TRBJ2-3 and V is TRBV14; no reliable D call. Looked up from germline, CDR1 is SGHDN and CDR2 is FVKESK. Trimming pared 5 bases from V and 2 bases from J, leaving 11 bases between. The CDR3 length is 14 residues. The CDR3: CASSASRVTDTQYF. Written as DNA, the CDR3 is TGTGCCAGCAGCGCAAGTAGAGTCACAGATACGCAGTATTTT.

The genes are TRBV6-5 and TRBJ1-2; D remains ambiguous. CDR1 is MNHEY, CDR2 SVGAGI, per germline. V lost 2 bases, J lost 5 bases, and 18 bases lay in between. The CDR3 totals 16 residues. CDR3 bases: TGTGCCAGCAGTTACGCCAGCGACCGGTCGGTTTATGGCTACACCTTC. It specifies CASSYASDRSVYGYTF.

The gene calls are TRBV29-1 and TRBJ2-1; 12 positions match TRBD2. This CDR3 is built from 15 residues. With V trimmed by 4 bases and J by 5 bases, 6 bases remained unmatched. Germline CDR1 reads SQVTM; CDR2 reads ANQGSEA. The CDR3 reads CSVGARTSGNNEQFF. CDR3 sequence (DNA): TGCAGCGTTGGAGCCCGGACTAGCGGGAACAATGAGCAGTTCTTC.

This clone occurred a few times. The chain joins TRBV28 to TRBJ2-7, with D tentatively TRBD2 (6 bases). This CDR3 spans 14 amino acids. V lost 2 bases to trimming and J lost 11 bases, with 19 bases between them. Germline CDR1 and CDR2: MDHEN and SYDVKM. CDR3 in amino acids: CASSLRIADPEEYF. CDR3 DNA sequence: TGTGCCAGCAGTTTAAGGATAGCGGACCCTGAGGAGTACTTC. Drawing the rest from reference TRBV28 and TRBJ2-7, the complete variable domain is DVKVTQSSRYLVKRTGEKVFLECVQDMDHENMFWYRQDPGLGLRLIYFSYDVKMKEKGDIPEGYSVSREKKERFSLILESASTNQTSMYLCASSLRIADPEEYFGPGTRLTVT.

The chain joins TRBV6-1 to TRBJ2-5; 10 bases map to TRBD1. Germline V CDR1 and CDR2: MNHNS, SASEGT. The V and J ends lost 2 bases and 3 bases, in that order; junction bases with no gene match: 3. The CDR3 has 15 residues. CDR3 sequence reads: CASSEWDRGEETQYF. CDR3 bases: TGTGCCAGCAGTGAATGGGACAGGGGAGAAGAGACCCAGTACTTC.

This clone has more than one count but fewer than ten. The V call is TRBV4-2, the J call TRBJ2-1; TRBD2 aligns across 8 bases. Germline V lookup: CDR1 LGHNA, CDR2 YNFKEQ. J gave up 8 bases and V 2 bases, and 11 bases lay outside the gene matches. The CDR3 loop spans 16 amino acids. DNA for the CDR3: TGTGCCAGCAGCCAACCGGGCGGAGCGGGAGAGGATGAGCAGTTCTTC. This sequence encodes CASSQPGGAGEDEQFF.

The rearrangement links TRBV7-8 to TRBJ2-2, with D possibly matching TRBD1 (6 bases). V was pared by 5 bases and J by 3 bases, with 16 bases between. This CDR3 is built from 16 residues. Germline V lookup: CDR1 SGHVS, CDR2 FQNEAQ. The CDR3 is CASSNVQGMDTGELFF. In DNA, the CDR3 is TGTGCCAGCAGCAATGTCCAGGGGATGGACACCGGGGAGCTGTTTTTT.

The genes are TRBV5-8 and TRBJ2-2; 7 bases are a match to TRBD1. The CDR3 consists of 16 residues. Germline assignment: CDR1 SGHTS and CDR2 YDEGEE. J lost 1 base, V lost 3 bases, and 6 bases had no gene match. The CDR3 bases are TGTGCCAGCAGCTGGGATTCAGGGGGGAACACCGGGGAGCTGTTTTTT. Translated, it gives CASSWDSGGNTGELFF.

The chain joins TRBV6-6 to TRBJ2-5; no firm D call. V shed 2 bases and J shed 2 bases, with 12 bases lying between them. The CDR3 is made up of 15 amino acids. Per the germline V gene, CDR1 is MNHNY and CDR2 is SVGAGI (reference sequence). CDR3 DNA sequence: TGTGCCAGCAGTTACCCTGGACGAATTCAAGAGACCCAGTACTTC. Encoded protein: CASSYPGRIQETQYF.

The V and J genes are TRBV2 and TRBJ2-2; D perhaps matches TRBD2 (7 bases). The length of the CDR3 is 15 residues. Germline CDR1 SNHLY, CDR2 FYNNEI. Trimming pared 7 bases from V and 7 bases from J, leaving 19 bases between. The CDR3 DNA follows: TGTGCCAGCACCCGAGGCGGGGGCCTCGGCGGGGAGCTGTTTTTT. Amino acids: CASTRGGGLGGELFF. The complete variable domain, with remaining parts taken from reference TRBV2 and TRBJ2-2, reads EPEVTQTPSHQVTQMGQEVILRCVPISNHLYFYWYRQILGQKVEFLVSFYNNEISEKSEIFDDQFSVERPDGSNFTLKIRSTKLEDSAMYFCASTRGGGLGGELFFGEGSRLTVL.

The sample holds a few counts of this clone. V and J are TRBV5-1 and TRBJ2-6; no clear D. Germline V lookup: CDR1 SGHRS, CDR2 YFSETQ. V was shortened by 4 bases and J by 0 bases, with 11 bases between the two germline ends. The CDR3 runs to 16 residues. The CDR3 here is CASSVRPSSGANVLTF. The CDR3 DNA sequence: TGCGCCAGCAGCGTAAGACCGAGCTCTGGGGCCAACGTCCTGACTTTC.

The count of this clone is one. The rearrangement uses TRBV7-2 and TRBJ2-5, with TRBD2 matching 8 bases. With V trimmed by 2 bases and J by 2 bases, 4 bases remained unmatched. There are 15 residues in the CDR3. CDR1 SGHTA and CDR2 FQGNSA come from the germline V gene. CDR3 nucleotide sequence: TGTGCCAGCAGCTTAAGCACTAGCGGACAAGAGACCCAGTACTTC. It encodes CASSLSTSGQETQYF.

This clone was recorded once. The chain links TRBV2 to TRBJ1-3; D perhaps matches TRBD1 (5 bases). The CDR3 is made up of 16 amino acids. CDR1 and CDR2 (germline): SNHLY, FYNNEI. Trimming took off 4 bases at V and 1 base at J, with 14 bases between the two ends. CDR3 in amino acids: CASSGKGQGSGNTIYF. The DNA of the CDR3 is TGTGCCAGCAGTGGAAAGGGTCAGGGATCTGGAAACACCATATATTTT.